The 11 T cell receptor beta chains listed next were all sequenced from one sample in a study of OX40 agonist ivuxolimab in advanced cancers. TCRdb keeps only in-frame clones here, not all; method: immunoSEQ multiplex PCR. There are 65,000 to 90,000 clones in the sample; about 86% occur only once, and 0.75% to 0.95% lies in the top ten. This specimen consisted of CD4+ or CD8+ T cells sorted from blood, obtained in a trial of the OX40 agonist ivuxolimab. The receptors here all came from an adult with an advanced solid tumor such as melanoma, head and neck, liver or kidney cancer.

This chain uses TRBV10-3 with TRBJ1-1; no firm D call. The CDR3 contains 14 residues. The germline V and J ends were trimmed by 2 bases and 4 bases, with 11 bases remaining between them. CDR1 and CDR2 (germline): ENHRY, SYGVKD. The CDR3 protein is CAISEDPRTTEAFF. The CDR3 DNA reads TGTGCCATCAGTGAGGACCCCCGGACCACTGAAGCTTTCTTT.

This chain joins TRBV7-2 and TRBJ1-2; D not resolved. CDR3 length: 13 amino acids. The V gene's germline CDR1 is SGHTA and CDR2 FQGNSA. Deletions cut 2 bases from V and 5 bases from J, with 9 bases between. CDR3 in amino acids: CASSLSTPYGYTF. The CDR3 DNA sequence: TGTGCCAGCAGCTTATCGACCCCATATGGCTACACCTTC.

This chain uses TRBV6-1 with TRBJ1-4, with D tentatively TRBD1 (5 bases). V lost 5 bases, J lost 7 bases, and 14 bases lay in between. CDR1 and CDR2 from the germline V gene are MNHNS and SASEGT. This CDR3 has 14 amino acids. The CDR3: CASSSLGVGEKLFF. DNA of the CDR3: TGTGCCAGCAGTAGTCTGGGGGTCGGTGAAAAACTGTTTTTT.

In its sample, this clone was seen once. This chain joins TRBV7-3 and TRBJ2-3; tentative D call: TRBD1 (5 bases). V lost 3 bases and J lost 0, with 13 bases in between. The CDR3 consists of 16 residues. Germline lookup yields CDR1 SGHTA and CDR2 FQGTGA. The CDR3 here is CASSFTQGLSTDTQYF. The CDR3 coding sequence is TGTGCCAGCAGCTTTACCCAGGGCCTAAGCACAGATACGCAGTATTTT.

The rearrangement links TRBV28 to TRBJ2-1; 8 bases are shared with TRBD2. V dropped 6 bases and J dropped 6; count of bases not matched to a gene: 1. CDR1 MDHEN and CDR2 SYDVKM come from the germline V gene. The CDR3 is made up of 12 amino acids. The CDR3 nucleotides read TGTGCCAGCAGGACTAGCGTCAATGAGCAGTTCTTC. Translating it yields CASRTSVNEQFF.

The chain is built from TRBV18 and TRBJ1-2; 10 positions agree with TRBD1. CDR3 size: 18 residues. The ends lost 2 bases at V and 4 bases at J; junction bases unmatched: 13. The germline CDR1 and CDR2 sequences are KGHSH and LQKENI. Written as DNA, the CDR3 is TGTGCCAGCTCACCAATCGGGACAGGGGCCAAAGGGGCCTATGGCTACACCTTC. Encoded protein: CASSPIGTGAKGAYGYTF. Using reference TRBV18 and TRBJ1-2 for the parts outside the CDR3, the full variable domain is NAGVMQNPRHLVRRRGQEARLRCSPMKGHSHVYWYRQLPEEGLKFMVYLQKENIIDESGMPKERFSAEFPKEGPSILRIQQVVRGDSAAYFCASSPIGTGAKGAYGYTFGSGTRLTVV.

The V and J genes are TRBV19 and TRBJ2-1, with 9 bases identical to TRBD2. Germline CDR1 LNHDA, CDR2 SQIVND (reference sequence). This CDR3 region has 15 residues. The junction had 8 bases not matched to a gene; V was cut back by 4 bases and J by 7 bases. The CDR3 sequence: CASSNETSGNNEQFF. As DNA, the CDR3 is TGTGCCAGTAGTAATGAGACTAGCGGAAATAATGAGCAGTTCTTC.

The chain couples TRBV7-9 to TRBJ2-1; 9 bases align to TRBD2. The CDR3 consists of 17 residues. The V segment lost 3 bases and the J segment 1 base; nucleotides outside the gene matches: 7. Germline V gene lookup returns CDR1 SEHNR and CDR2 FQNEAQ (reference sequence). CDR3 nucleotide sequence: TGTGCCAGCAGCTTGTCGAAAGCGGGAGGTTCCTACAATGAGCAGTTCTTC. It specifies CASSLSKAGGSYNEQFF.

This rearrangement joins TRBV2 to TRBJ2-7; D not resolved. CDR1 is SNHLY and CDR2 is FYNNEI in the germline V gene. The CDR3 runs 16 residues. The ends were cut back, 3 bases at V and 2 bases at J, with 17 bases in the middle. DNA of the CDR3: TGTGCCAGCAGTGAGGGCAGGCTGGGCACCCCCTACGAGCAGTACTTC. This encodes CASSEGRLGTPYEQYF.

The V call is TRBV28, the J call TRBJ2-5; D remains ambiguous. V was shortened by 3 bases and J by 4 bases, with 6 bases between the two germline ends. CDR3 size: 12 residues. The V gene's germline CDR1 is MDHEN and CDR2 SYDVKM. CDR3 in amino acids: CASSFNGETQYF. CDR3 DNA: TGTGCCAGCAGTTTTAATGGAGAGACCCAGTACTTC.

The chain is built from TRBV7-9 and TRBJ2-4; TRBD1 or TRBD2 may be the D gene (6 bases each). Deletions cut 5 bases from V and 1 base from J, with 24 bases between. Looked up from germline, CDR1 is SEHNR and CDR2 is FQNEAQ (reference sequence). This CDR3 has 19 amino acids. The DNA of the CDR3 is TGTGCCAGCAGCCCCACGCAGGAGGGGGTTGGGCTGGCCAAAAACATTCAGTACTTC. Translating gives CASSPTQEGVGLAKNIQYF. Looking up the rest from reference TRBV7-9 and TRBJ2-4 gives the full variable domain: DTGVSQNPRHKITKRGQNVTFRCDPISEHNRLYWYRQTLGQGPEFLTYFQNEAQLEKSRLLSDRFSAERPKGSFSTLEIQRTEQGDSAMYLCASSPTQEGVGLAKNIQYFGAGTRLSVL.